This T cell receptor beta chain emerged from a study of T cells in Graves' hyperthyroidism and ophthalmopathy. Study-wide results and caveats: Ophthalmopathy, as predicted by the model, came a median around 6 months after the prediction.

CDR1 GTSNPN and CDR2 SVGIG come from the germline V gene (reference sequence). V lost 0 bases to trimming and J lost 8 bases, with 14 bases between them. The CDR3 is made up of 15 amino acids. Of note for this clonotype: Its target is not known.

Amplification targeted TCR beta CDR3 regions from RNA transcripts. The HTBI primer set was used in a first-round RT-PCR of the TCR CDR3. MiXCR was run by TCRdb on the multiplex PCR reads, yielding one entry per CDR3 protein. The sample records 300,000 to 400,000 distinct CDR3 sequences, about 14% being singletons. The hyperthyroidism patients had all been newly diagnosed, and their disease duration was under 2 months. Their ages ranged from 18 to 65 years. Source material for PBMCs was about 10 ml fresh peripheral blood. The sequenced sample consisted of blood. The receptor was isolated from a woman in her twenties or thirties with Graves' hyperthyroidism. This chain uses TRBV30 with TRBJ1-6; D perhaps matches TRBD1 (5 bases). CDR3 protein: CAWSVQVQGYSPLHF. The DNA for the CDR3 is TGTGCCTGGAGTGTACAGGTTCAGGGCTATTCACCCCTCCACTTT.